These T cell receptor beta chains were read from a single sample in a study of shared clonotypes between healthy human individuals. Method: immunoSEQ multiplex PCR; TCRdb's copy keeps in-frame clones and lacks some. The sample gives over a million clones, about 80% of which show up once; under 0.8% is in the top ten. Sequencing used memory CD4+ T cells from PBMCs. Receptor source: a man between 18 and 29 years old in good health. Some clones in this sample may be carry-over from other donors' samples. CDR3s include the opening cysteine and the closing phenylalanine or tryptophan. The order of the fields is CDR3 length, D gene, J gene, V gene, clone size, CDR3 protein, CDR3 DNA. A D gene is named only where the DNA matches it firmly. Clone size is shown for a subset of rows, as once, few, many or a class of expanded clone.

>14|TRBD1|TRBJ1-1|TRBV11-2|.
CASRPQGAVGEAFF
TGTGCCAGCAGGCCTCAGGGGGCGGTAGGTGAAGCTTTCTTT
>13|.|TRBJ1-1|TRBV28|.
CANQGSRGTEAFF
TGTGCCAACCAGGGGTCGAGAGGCACTGAAGCTTTCTTT
>13|TRBD2|TRBJ2-5|TRBV30|.
CAWTLSGGETQYF
TGTGCCTGGACCCTCTCGGGGGGGGAGACCCAGTACTTC
>10|.|TRBJ1-5|TRBV30|.
CAGRNQPQHF
TGTGCCGGCCGCAATCAGCCCCAGCATTTT
>11|.|TRBJ2-3|TRBV20-1|.
CSARFSDTQYF
TGCAGTGCTAGATTTTCAGATACGCAGTATTTT
>16|TRBD1|TRBJ2-3|TRBV9|once
CASSARQGGGSDTQYF
TGTGCCAGCAGCGCCCGACAGGGGGGTGGGTCAGATACGCAGTATTTT
>13|.|TRBJ1-2|TRBV19|.
CASKLGLHYGYTF
TGTGCCAGCAAATTGGGACTCCACTATGGCTACACCTTC
>13|.|TRBJ1-5|TRBV15|.
CATSRDSGQPQHF
TGTGCCACCAGCAGAGATTCTGGGCAGCCCCAGCATTTT
>15|.|TRBJ1-5|TRBV7-9|.
CASSLGVGDNQPQHF
TGTGCCAGCAGCTTAGGGGTAGGGGACAATCAGCCCCAGCATTTT
>13|.|TRBJ1-5|TRBV29-1|once
CSVARGKNQPQHF
TGCAGCGTTGCGAGGGGAAAAAATCAGCCCCAGCATTTT
>16|.|TRBJ1-3|TRBV9|few
CASSVRGSKSGNTIYF
TGTGCCAGCAGCGTAAGGGGAAGTAAATCTGGAAACACCATATATTTT
>13|TRBD2|TRBJ2-1|TRBV29-1|.
CRTDGTTNNEQFF
TGCAGGACCGATGGGACTACTAACAATGAGCAGTTCTTC
>14|.|TRBJ1-2|TRBV11-2|.
CASSLALQGLGYTF
TGTGCCAGCAGCTTAGCTCTCCAGGGTTTGGGCTACACCTTC
>14|.|TRBJ2-7|TRBV7-2|few
CASSLNRGGHEQYF
TGTGCCAGCAGCTTAAACAGGGGAGGACACGAGCAGTACTTC
>16|.|TRBJ1-5|TRBV7-8|few
CASSLGQGIGNQPQHF
TGTGCCAGCAGCTTAGGGCAGGGGATTGGCAATCAGCCCCAGCATTTT
>16|TRBD2|TRBJ2-1|TRBV28|.
CASSSLAGTKIPEQFF
TGTGCCAGCAGTTCACTAGCGGGGACAAAAATACCTGAGCAGTTCTTC
>18|.|TRBJ1-5|TRBV4-1|.
CASSQDPRPGISNQPQHF
TGCGCCAGCAGCCAAGATCCCCGGCCCGGGATTAGCAATCAGCCCCAGCATTTT
>15|TRBD2|TRBJ2-7|TRBV5-1|.
CASSWGTSGFYEQYF
TGCGCCAGCAGCTGGGGGACTAGCGGGTTTTACGAGCAGTACTTC
>16|TRBD1|TRBJ2-3|TRBV19|.
CASSPLRDRGEDTQYF
TGTGCCAGTAGCCCCCTCCGGGACAGGGGTGAAGATACGCAGTATTTT
>11|.|TRBJ2-1|TRBV29-1|.
CSGEYPHEQFF
TGCAGCGGAGAGTACCCCCATGAGCAGTTCTTC
>13|.|TRBJ2-7|TRBV29-1|.
CSARWGDSYEQYF
TGCAGCGCGCGGTGGGGAGACTCCTACGAGCAGTACTTC
>15|TRBD1|TRBJ2-7|TRBV7-2|.
CASSENRGAFYKQYF
TGTGCCAGCAGCGAGAACAGGGGCGCCTTTTACAAGCAGTACTTC
>13|.|TRBJ1-5|TRBV6-5|few
CASSYSRTAPVHF
TGTGCCAGCAGTTACTCCCGGACAGCCCCCGTCCATTTT
>17|TRBD1|TRBJ1-2|TRBV28|.
CASSPVGTGGANYGYTF
TGTGCCAGCAGTCCCGTAGGGACAGGGGGAGCTAACTATGGCTACACCTTC
>14|.|TRBJ2-3|TRBV11-2|once
CASSSLRDTDTQYF
TGTGCCAGCAGCTCGCTTAGGGACACAGATACGCAGTATTTT
>12|.|TRBJ1-2|TRBV15|.
CATSRNGYGYTF
TGTGCCACCAGCCGCAATGGGTATGGCTACACCTTC
>14|TRBD1|TRBJ2-2|TRBV27|once
CASSPDRGTGELFF
TGTGCCAGCAGTCCCGACAGGGGCACCGGGGAGCTGTTTTTT
>19|TRBD2|TRBJ2-4|TRBV4-2|.
CASSQDPSGRSLAKNIQYF
TGTGCCAGCAGCCAAGATCCTAGCGGAAGATCATTAGCCAAAAACATTCAGTACTTC
>15|.|TRBJ2-7|TRBV7-8|once
CASSLVPGGVYEQYF
TGTGCCAGCAGCTTAGTCCCAGGGGGGGTCTACGAGCAGTACTTC
>12|TRBD1|TRBJ1-2|TRBV29-1|.
CSVVVGGSGYTF
TGCAGCGTTGTAGTAGGGGGCTCAGGCTACACCTTC
>16|.|TRBJ2-7|TRBV28|.
CASSLWGGQYSYEQYF
TGTGCCAGCAGTTTATGGGGGGGACAGTACTCCTACGAGCAGTACTTC
>16|TRBD1|TRBJ2-2|TRBV28|.
CASSPPRQGGPGELFF
TGTGCCAGCAGTCCTCCCCGACAGGGTGGACCCGGGGAGCTGTTTTTT
>15|TRBD2|TRBJ2-2|TRBV28|few
CASSTRGVNTGELFF
TGTGCCAGCAGTACCCGGGGGGTGAACACCGGGGAGCTGTTTTTT
>17|TRBD2|TRBJ2-5|TRBV9|.
CASSAGLAGGPLETQYF
TGTGCCAGCAGCGCGGGACTAGCGGGAGGGCCCCTAGAGACCCAGTACTTC
>15|.|TRBJ2-2|TRBV19|.
CASKVAGERTGELFF
TGTGCCAGTAAGGTGGCCGGGGAGAGGACCGGGGAGCTGTTTTTT
>15|.|TRBJ1-2|TRBV5-1|.
CASSLAGVVGSGYTF
TGCGCCAGCAGCTTGGCGGGCGTCGTGGGTTCCGGCTACACCTTC
>15|TRBD1|TRBJ2-7|TRBV5-1|.
CASSPGTAASYEQYF
TGCGCCAGCAGCCCGGGGACAGCTGCTTCCTACGAGCAGTACTTC
>15|.|TRBJ2-7|TRBV6-5|.
CASSYAPGSRYEQYF
TGTGCCAGCAGTTACGCCCCAGGTTCACGCTACGAGCAGTACTTC
>14|TRBD1|TRBJ1-1|TRBV10-3|.
CAISDRTGDTEAFF
TGTGCCATCAGTGATCGGACAGGGGACACTGAAGCTTTCTTT
>11|.|TRBJ2-3|TRBV29-1|.
CSVSDTDTQYF
TGCAGCGTTTCAGACACAGATACGCAGTATTTT
>14|TRBD1|TRBJ2-1|TRBV29-1|.
CSVAGTGIYNEQFF
TGCAGCGTTGCCGGGACAGGGATATACAATGAGCAGTTCTTC
>15|.|TRBJ1-2|TRBV5-4|.
CASSSIGQPAYGYTF
TGTGCCAGCAGCTCTATAGGACAGCCCGCTTATGGCTACACCTTC
>15|.|TRBJ2-1|TRBV6-1|.
CASRVTGPSYNEQFF
TGTGCCAGCAGGGTTACAGGGCCTTCCTACAATGAGCAGTTCTTC
>12|.|TRBJ2-5|TRBV4-1|.
CASSQPQETQYF
TGCGCCAGCAGCCAACCCCAAGAGACCCAGTACTTC
>13|.|TRBJ2-5|TRBV4-1|.
CASSQDIGATQYF
TGCGCCAGCAGCCAAGATATAGGGGCGACCCAGTACTTC
>14|TRBD1|TRBJ1-4|TRBV2|.
CASRPTGANEKLFF
TGTGCCAGCAGGCCGACAGGGGCCAATGAAAAACTGTTTTTT
>15|TRBD2|TRBJ2-1|TRBV28|.
CASTIGTSGGFQQFF
TGTGCCAGCACCATCGGGACTAGCGGGGGTTTCCAGCAGTTCTTC
>15|.|TRBJ1-1|TRBV29-1|.
CSVEDRYGRNTEAFF
TGCAGCGTTGAAGATCGGTACGGGAGGAACACTGAAGCTTTCTTT
>15|.|TRBJ1-1|TRBV18|.
CASSPDQGYDTEAFF
TGTGCCAGCTCACCAGATCAGGGGTATGACACTGAAGCTTTCTTT